This is a list of T cell receptor beta chains from one sample in a study of brain T cells in children with intractable seizures. The data were produced by immunoSEQ multiplex PCR, yet TCRdb's version contains in-frame clones alone and is incomplete. The table lists about 350,000 clones, 85% to 95% of them singletons. Sequenced here: peripheral blood, sampled more than 4 months after surgery. These TCRs come from a boy under three years old with tuberous sclerosis and intractable seizures. Both conserved end residues are part of each CDR3. Each record gives: V gene, clone size, J gene, CDR3 protein. A row's size may be missing; if present it is once, few, many or a size class.

TRBV27	-	TRBJ2-1	CASSFRLAHRRNEQFF
TRBV4-1	-	TRBJ1-4	CASSSIGQGYEKLFF
TRBV7-6	few	TRBJ1-5	CASSLEQGGQPQHF
TRBV7-6	-	TRBJ2-7	CASSKRPGPTYEQYF
TRBV4-1	-	TRBJ2-7	CASSETTSGSYEQYF
TRBV4-1	-	TRBJ1-3	CASGQQGGPGNTIYF
TRBV25-1	-	TRBJ1-3	CASSEYGGPTPGNTIYF
TRBV9	-	TRBJ2-1	CASSVSGTNDEQFF
TRBV15	-	TRBJ2-3	CATSRDPTDTQYF
TRBV6-4	-	TRBJ2-7	CASIKLAGFYEQYF
TRBV5-1	-	TRBJ2-7	CASKRSGLPRLAGGLGYEQYF
TRBV18	-	TRBJ2-3	CASSPRAGGTDTQYF
TRBV10-3	once	TRBJ1-2	CAISESRGYGYTF
TRBV30	once	TRBJ2-3	CAWGHRGRAGDTQYF
TRBV2	-	TRBJ1-3	CASSEAHRGFSGNTIYF
TRBV19	-	TRBJ2-3	CASSTRLAGRVTDTQYF
TRBV5-4	-	TRBJ2-3	CASSLGSEVDTQYF
TRBV19	-	TRBJ1-2	CASSWGGGEDGYTF
TRBV28	-	TRBJ1-1	CASRTIIQGAHTEAFF
TRBV7-8	-	TRBJ2-3	CASSSPGQGYPDTQYF
TRBV13	-	TRBJ2-1	CASSLEGLSFSFKEQFF
TRBV5-8	-	TRBJ1-2	CASSLASGRGTYGYTF